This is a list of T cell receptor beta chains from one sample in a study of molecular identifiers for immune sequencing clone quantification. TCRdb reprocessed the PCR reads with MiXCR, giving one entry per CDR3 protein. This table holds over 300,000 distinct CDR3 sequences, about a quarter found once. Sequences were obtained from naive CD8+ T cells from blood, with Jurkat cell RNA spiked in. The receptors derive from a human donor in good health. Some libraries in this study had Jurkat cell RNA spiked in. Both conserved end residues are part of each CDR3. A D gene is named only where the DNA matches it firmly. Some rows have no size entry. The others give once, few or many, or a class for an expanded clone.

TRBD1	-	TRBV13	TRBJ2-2	CAGRDRGATGELFF	TGTGCCGGCCGGGACAGGGGCGCCACCGGGGAGCTGTTTTTT
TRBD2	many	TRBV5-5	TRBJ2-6	CASSLARLAGGVRSGANVLTF	TGTGCCAGCAGCTTGGCCCGTCTTGCGGGAGGTGTCCGCTCTGGGGCCAACGTCCTGACTTTC
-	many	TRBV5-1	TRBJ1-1	CASSLVTNTEAFF	TGCGCCAGCAGCTTGGTGACAAACACTGAAGCTTTCTTT
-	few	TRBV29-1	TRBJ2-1	CSVFGHSPTYNEQFF	TGCAGCGTTTTCGGACACTCACCCACCTACAATGAGCAGTTCTTC
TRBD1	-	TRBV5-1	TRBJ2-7	CASSDWTGGPYEQYF	TGCGCCAGCAGCGATTGGACAGGGGGGCCCTACGAGCAGTACTTC
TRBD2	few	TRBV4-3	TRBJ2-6	CASSQESSGSYGANVLTF	TGCGCCAGCAGCCAAGAGTCTAGCGGGAGTTATGGGGCCAACGTCCTGACTTTC
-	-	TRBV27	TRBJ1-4	CASRYLGSEKLFF	TGTGCCAGCAGGTACCTTGGTAGTGAAAAACTGTTTTTT
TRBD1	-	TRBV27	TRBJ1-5	CASNEVPPDRAGQPQHF	TGTGCCAGCAACGAAGTCCCCCCAGACAGGGCAGGCCAGCCCCAGCATTTT
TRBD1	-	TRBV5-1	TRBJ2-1	CASSMGQGYEQFF	TGCGCCAGCAGCATGGGACAGGGCTACGAGCAGTTCTTC
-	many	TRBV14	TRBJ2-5	CASSGSYERWQETQYF	TGTGCCAGCAGCGGGTCGTATGAACGGTGGCAAGAGACCCAGTACTTC
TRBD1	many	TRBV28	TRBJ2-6	CASSYQGQGFSGANVLTF	TGTGCCAGCAGTTACCAGGGACAGGGTTTCTCTGGGGCCAACGTCCTGACTTTC
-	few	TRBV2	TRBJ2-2	CANKRATGELFF	TGTGCCAATAAGAGGGCTACCGGGGAGCTGTTTTTT
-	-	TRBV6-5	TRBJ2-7	CATGGQVYSYEQCF	TGTGCCACGGGGGGACAGGTTTACTCCTACGAGCAGTGCTTC
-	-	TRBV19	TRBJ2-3	CACRRDGPTQTDTQYF	TGTGCCTGTAGGCGGGACGGTCCTACTCAAACAGATACGCAGTATTTT
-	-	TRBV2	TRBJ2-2	CASSERAVTGELSF	TGTGCCAGCAGTGAGAGGGCGGTCACCGGGGAGCTGTCTTTT
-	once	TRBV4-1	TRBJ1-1	CASSQGLITEAFF	TGCGCCAGCAGCCAAGGTCTCATCACTGAAGCTTTCTTT
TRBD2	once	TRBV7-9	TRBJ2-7	CASSPGLVDEQYF	TGTGCCAGCAGCCCGGGACTAGTGGACGAGCAGTACTTC
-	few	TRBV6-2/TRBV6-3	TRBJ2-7	CASSYSVDSYEQYF	TGTGCCAGCAGTTACTCCGTGGATTCCTACGAGCAGTACTTC
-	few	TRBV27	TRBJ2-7	CASSFGPQGDEQYF	TGTGCCAGCAGTTTTGGGCCCCAGGGCGACGAGCAGTACTTC
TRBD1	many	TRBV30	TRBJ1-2	CAWSWKGAGYTF	TGTGCCTGGAGTTGGAAGGGGGCTGGCTACACCTTC
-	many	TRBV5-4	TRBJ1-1	CASSPGAGMYTEAFF	TGTGCCAGCAGCCCGGGGGCTGGGATGTACACTGAAGCTTTCTTT
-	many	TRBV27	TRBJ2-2	CASRLFAGEGIGELFF	TGTGCCAGCAGATTGTTCGCAGGGGAGGGAATCGGGGAGCTGTTTTTT
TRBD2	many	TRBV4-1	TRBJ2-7	CASSRGLAGGPGNYEQYF	TGCGCCAGCAGCCGCGGACTAGCGGGGGGGCCAGGGAACTACGAGCAGTACTTC
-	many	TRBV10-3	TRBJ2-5	CAISEPQETQYF	TGTGCCATCAGTGAACCTCAAGAGACCCAGTACTTC
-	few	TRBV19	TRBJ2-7	CASSSGPSLGQYF	TGTGCCAGTAGCAGCGGACCCTCCCTCGGGCAGTACTTC
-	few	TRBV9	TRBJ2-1	CASSVQGSYNEQFF	TGTGCCAGCAGCGTCCAGGGCTCCTACAATGAGCAGTTCTTC
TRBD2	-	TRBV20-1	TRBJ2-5	CSARISGRVVWAQYF	TGCAGTGCTAGAATAAGCGGGAGGGTCGTTTGGGCCCAGTACTTC
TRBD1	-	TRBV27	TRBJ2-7	CASSFSGTDYEQYF	TGTGCCAGCAGTTTTTCCGGGACAGACTACGAGCAGTACTTC
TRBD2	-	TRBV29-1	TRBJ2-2	CSVEAGRGTGELIF	TGCAGCGTTGAGGCGGGGAGGGGAACCGGGGAGCTGATTTTT
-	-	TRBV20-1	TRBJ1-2	CSARDLPNYGYTF	TGCAGTGCTAGAGATCTTCCTAACTATGGCTACACCTTC
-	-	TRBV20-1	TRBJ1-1	CSAAADKRGNTEAFF	TGCAGTGCCGCCGCCGACAAGCGCGGGAACACTGAAGCTTTCTTT
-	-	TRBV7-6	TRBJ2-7	CASSPDGRYEQYF	TGTGCCAGCAGCCCCGATGGTCGGTACGAGCAGTACTTC
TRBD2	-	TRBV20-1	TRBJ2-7	CSAYGLADNEQYF	TGCAGTGCTTATGGACTAGCGGACAACGAGCAGTACTTC
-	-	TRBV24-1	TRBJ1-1	CATSVPPGPGLGANTEAFF	TGTGCCACCAGTGTACCCCCGGGACCCGGTTTAGGGGCCAACACTGAAGCTTTCTTT
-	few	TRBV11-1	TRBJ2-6	CASSLGGTPLSGANVLTF	TGTGCCAGCAGCTTAGGAGGGACACCACTTTCTGGGGCCAACGTCCTGACTTTC
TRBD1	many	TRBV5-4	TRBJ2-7	CASSYGTGDSYEQYF	TGTGCCAGCAGCTATGGGACAGGGGACTCCTACGAGCAGTACTTC
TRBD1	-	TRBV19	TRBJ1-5	CASTLGQGTNQPQHF	TGTGCCAGTACTCTCGGACAGGGAACAAATCAGCCCCAGCATTTT
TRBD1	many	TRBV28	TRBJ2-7	CASSSGQRSSYEQYF	TGTGCCAGCAGTTCGGGACAGAGGAGCTCCTACGAGCAGTACTTC
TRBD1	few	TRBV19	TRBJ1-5	CAISTGTTSSQPQHF	TGTGCCATTTCGACAGGGACCACCTCTTCACAGCCCCAGCATTTT
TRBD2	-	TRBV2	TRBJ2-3	CASSDGGTSTDTQYF	TGTGCCAGCAGTGACGGGGGGACCAGCACAGATACGCAGTATTTT
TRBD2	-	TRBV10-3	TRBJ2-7	CAISVGGTYEQYF	TGTGCCATCAGTGTCGGGGGGACCTACGAGCAGTACTTC
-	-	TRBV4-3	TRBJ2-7	CASSQDRQGAYSYEQYF	TGCGCCAGCAGCCAAGACCGGCAGGGAGCTTACTCCTACGAGCAGTACTTC
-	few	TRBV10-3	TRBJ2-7	CAINRKEGTYEQYF	TGTGCCATCAACCGCAAGGAGGGGACGTACGAGCAGTACTTC
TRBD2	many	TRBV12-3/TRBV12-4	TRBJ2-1	CASSLGGGVYNEQFF	TGTGCCAGCAGTTTAGGCGGGGGGGTATACAATGAGCAGTTCTTC
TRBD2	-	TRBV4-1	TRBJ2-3	CASSLLAGTPKDTQYF	TGCGCCAGCAGCCTTCTAGCGGGGACCCCCAAAGATACGCAGTATTTT
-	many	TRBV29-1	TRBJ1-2	CSVETYGYTF	TGCAGCGTTGAAACCTATGGCTACACCTTC
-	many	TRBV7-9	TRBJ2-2	CASRGTGELFF	TGTGCCAGCCGCGGAACCGGGGAGCTGTTTTTT
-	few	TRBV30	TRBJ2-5	CAWSSGQETQYF	TGTGCCTGGAGTTCAGGTCAAGAGACCCAGTACTTC
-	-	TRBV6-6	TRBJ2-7	CASSWRGLYEQYF	TGTGCCAGCAGTTGGCGGGGTCTTTACGAGCAGTACTTC
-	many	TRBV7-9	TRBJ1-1	CASSRITGLNTEAFF	TGTGCCAGCAGCCGCATTACCGGGTTGAACACTGAAGCTTTCTTT
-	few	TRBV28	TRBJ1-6	CASSPPGFGGNSPLHF	TGTGCCAGCAGCCCCCCAGGGTTCGGGGGAAATTCACCCCTCCACTTT
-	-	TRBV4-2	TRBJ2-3	CASSQEWGNVGTDTQYF	TGTGCCAGCAGCCAAGAGTGGGGTAACGTTGGCACAGATACGCAGTATTTT
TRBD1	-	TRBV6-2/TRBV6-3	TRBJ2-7	CASSQSRTGYYEQYF	TGTGCCAGCAGCCAATCCCGGACAGGCTACTACGAGCAGTACTTC
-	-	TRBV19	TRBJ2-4	CASIEGTRGKNIQYF	TGTGCCAGTATTGAAGGCACCAGAGGCAAAAACATTCAGTACTTC
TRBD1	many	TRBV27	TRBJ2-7	CASSLSTAGGEQYF	TGTGCCAGCAGTTTATCGACAGCAGGGGGCGAGCAGTACTTC